This paragraph reports one T cell receptor (beta chain). The record originates from a study of blood T cell repertoires in COVID-19. About the study: Material from acute and convalescent COVID-19 was sourced from the United States, Italy and Spain.

Per the germline V gene, CDR1 is SGHRS and CDR2 is YFSETQ. Trimming cost V 3 bases and J 7 bases, with 5 bases left between them. The CDR3 runs to 12 residues. Per the original data handling: Amplification with reference gene primers provided the estimates of nucleated cell counts. Measured with immunoSEQ multiplex PCR; TCRdb has only the in-frame clones, and not every one. That table supplies the V and J calls and clone size; D and trimming were determined from the DNA. The top ten clones hold 4% to 5.5% of a sample with 97,000 or so clones, about four fifths of them seen once. The chain uses TRBV5-1 and TRBJ1-6; D unclear. The clonotype was recovered from a human donor in a cohort sampled during active COVID-19. Source material: peripheral blood. The CDR3 coding sequence is TGCGCCAGCAGCTCAGAAAATTCACCCCTCCACTTT. This encodes CASSSENSPLHF.